Listed below are T cell receptor beta chains from one sample, sequenced in a study of blood T cell repertoires in COVID-19. The method was immunoSEQ multiplex PCR; TCRdb's version includes in-frame clones alone and lacks a portion of them. Of about 150,000 clones in the sample, 85% were seen once. The sample was PBMCs or T cells enriched from blood (not recorded which). These TCRs come from a woman aged 40 to 50 who had recovered from COVID-19. Each CDR3 is given with its conserved first and last residue. The D gene is left open where the match is weak. Not all rows give a size; the values are once, few, many and, for expanded clones, a class.

V: TRBV10-3; J: TRBJ2-3; D: TRBD1; size: NA; DNA: TGTGCCATCAGGACAATGCAGGGGGCGGCAGATACGCAGTATTTT; CDR3: CAIRTMQGAADTQYF
V: TRBV15; J: TRBJ2-2; D: TRBD2; size: NA; DNA: TGTGCCACCAGCAGAGTAGAGGGAACTAGCGGGAGGCCCACCGGGGAGCTGTTTTTT; CDR3: CATSRVEGTSGRPTGELFF
V: TRBV4-2; J: TRBJ1-4; D: NA; size: NA; DNA: TGTGCCAGCAGCCAAGAGAGACTCCTTACGGAAAAACTGTTTTTT; CDR3: CASSQERLLTEKLFF
V: TRBV2; J: TRBJ2-1; D: NA; size: NA; DNA: TGTGCCAGCAGTGAAAAGGGACAAAGGTACAATGAGCAGTTCTTC; CDR3: CASSEKGQRYNEQFF
V: TRBV5-1; J: TRBJ1-4; D: NA; size: NA; DNA: TGCGCCAGCAGCTGGGCCCCGGGGACTAATGAAAAACTGTTTTTT; CDR3: CASSWAPGTNEKLFF
V: TRBV5-4; J: TRBJ1-2; D: TRBD1; size: few; DNA: TGTGCCAGCAGCAAATGGACAGGGGGAATCTATGGCTACACCTTC; CDR3: CASSKWTGGIYGYTF
V: TRBV12-3/TRBV12-4; J: TRBJ2-1; D: NA; size: NA; DNA: TGTGCCAGCACCCTTAGAAATGAGCAGTTCTTC; CDR3: CASTLRNEQFF
V: TRBV30; J: TRBJ2-2; D: NA; size: few; DNA: TGTGCCTGCCCAAGGGGCGGAACGAACACCGGGGAGCTGTTTTTT; CDR3: CACPRGGTNTGELFF
V: TRBV27; J: TRBJ2-5; D: TRBD2; size: NA; DNA: TGTGCCAGCCGTGCAGGGACTAGCGGGAGAGAGACCCAGTACTTC; CDR3: CASRAGTSGRETQYF
V: TRBV5-1; J: TRBJ2-7; D: TRBD1; size: NA; DNA: TGCGCCAGCAGCCAGAGAGTGACAGGGAATTATCACGAGCAGTACTTC; CDR3: CASSQRVTGNYHEQYF
V: TRBV19; J: TRBJ1-6; D: NA; size: NA; DNA: TGTGCCAGTAGTATTGGAGATGACTCCTATAATTCACCCCTCCACTTT; CDR3: CASSIGDDSYNSPLHF
V: TRBV7-9; J: TRBJ2-7; D: NA; size: many; DNA: TGTGCCAGCAGCCGGGGCAGGGGTTACGAGCAGTACTTC; CDR3: CASSRGRGYEQYF
V: TRBV6-5; J: TRBJ1-1; D: NA; size: NA; DNA: TGTGCCAGCAGCGGATTTTGGGGAGACACTGAAGCTTTCTTT; CDR3: CASSGFWGDTEAFF
V: TRBV6-6; J: TRBJ2-7; D: TRBD2; size: NA; DNA: TGTGCCACCTTAGCGGGAGGGCTCACCTACGAGCAGTACTTC; CDR3: CATLAGGLTYEQYF
V: TRBV12-3/TRBV12-4; J: TRBJ1-2; D: TRBD1; size: NA; DNA: TGTGCCAGCAGCCCCACAGGGGGCTTAGGCTACACCTTC; CDR3: CASSPTGGLGYTF
V: TRBV2; J: TRBJ2-7; D: NA; size: few; DNA: TGTGCCAGCAGTGGTCTAGCTCTCTACGAGCAGTACTTC; CDR3: CASSGLALYEQYF
V: TRBV7-2; J: TRBJ2-5; D: NA; size: NA; DNA: TGTGCCAGCAGCTTAACGGGGGAGGAGACCCAGTACTTC; CDR3: CASSLTGEETQYF
V: TRBV27; J: TRBJ1-5; D: TRBD1; size: NA; DNA: TGTGCCAGCAGTTTATACGGGACAGTCAATCAGCCCCAGCATTTT; CDR3: CASSLYGTVNQPQHF
V: TRBV15; J: TRBJ1-5; D: TRBD1; size: NA; DNA: TGTGCCACCAGCAGAGGGACAGGGAGCGGCAATCAGCCCCAGCATTTT; CDR3: CATSRGTGSGNQPQHF
V: TRBV2; J: TRBJ2-1; D: NA; size: NA; DNA: TGTGCCAGCAGTGAGGGAGATTACAATGAGCAGTTCTTC; CDR3: CASSEGDYNEQFF
V: TRBV19; J: TRBJ2-1; D: TRBD2; size: NA; DNA: TGTGCCAGTAGTATGGTGTGGACTAGCGTATCCTACAATGAGCAGTTCTTC; CDR3: CASSMVWTSVSYNEQFF
V: TRBV2; J: TRBJ2-3; D: TRBD2; size: NA; DNA: TGTGCCAGCAGTTTCCTAACCGGGACTAGAGCTGATACGCAGTATTTT; CDR3: CASSFLTGTRADTQYF
V: TRBV3-1/TRBV3-2; J: TRBJ1-3; D: NA; size: once; DNA: TGTGCCAGCAGCCAAGACCCCGGCGGGGGGGCTGGAAACACCATATATTTT; CDR3: CASSQDPGGGAGNTIYF
V: TRBV24-1; J: TRBJ1-2; D: NA; size: NA; DNA: TGTGCCCCTACCAAGCGGGGCGTCCATCCCTTCTATGGCTACACCTTC; CDR3: CAPTKRGVHPFYGYTF
V: TRBV19; J: TRBJ2-2; D: NA; size: NA; DNA: TGTGCCAGTAGTATCCGGGAAGCCGGGGAGCTGTTTTTT; CDR3: CASSIREAGELFF
V: TRBV12-3/TRBV12-4; J: TRBJ2-4; D: NA; size: NA; DNA: TGTGCCAGCAGACTCACGTTTTTC; CDR3: CASRLTFF
V: TRBV5-6; J: TRBJ2-7; D: NA; size: NA; DNA: TGTGCCAGCAGCTTGGGTGGGGAGACCTACGAGCAGTACTTC; CDR3: CASSLGGETYEQYF
V: TRBV5-1; J: TRBJ2-3; D: TRBD2; size: NA; DNA: TGCGCCAGCAGCTCGGGACTAGCGGCTAGCACAGATACGCAGTATTTT; CDR3: CASSSGLAASTDTQYF
V: TRBV6-5; J: TRBJ1-5; D: NA; size: NA; DNA: TGTGCCAGCAGTTACGCGGGCCCTTTTAGCAATCAGCCCCAGCATTTT; CDR3: CASSYAGPFSNQPQHF
V: TRBV29-1; J: TRBJ1-1; D: NA; size: NA; DNA: TGCAGCGTCGCGAGGTGGGGCGCCAACACTGAAGCTTTCTTT; CDR3: CSVARWGANTEAFF
V: TRBV5-1; J: TRBJ2-2; D: NA; size: NA; DNA: TGCGCCAGCAGCTCCAATAACTTCAACACCGGGGAGCTGTTTTTT; CDR3: CASSSNNFNTGELFF
V: TRBV7-9; J: TRBJ2-7; D: NA; size: NA; DNA: TGTGCCAGCAGCTTTGGCGGGTTAAACGCCTACGAGCAGTACTTC; CDR3: CASSFGGLNAYEQYF